The sequence of this TCR beta chain was determined in a study of blood T cell repertoires in COVID-19. Study-wide context: Acute and convalescent COVID-19 samples came from the United States, Italy and Spain.

Clones were sequenced by immunoSEQ multiplex PCR, and TCRdb holds only the in-frame ones, with some missing. The table lists about 410,000 clones, about 88% of them singletons, with roughly 1.6% in the top ten. This clone was recorded only once. The CDR3 covers 13 residues. Germline assignment: CDR1 SGHAT and CDR2 FQDESV (reference sequence). Trimming stripped 5 bases from V and 2 bases from J, with 10 bases between. The receptor was isolated from a woman aged 40 to 55 with COVID-19, enrolled during active disease. The rearrangement uses TRBV11-1 and TRBJ2-7; a possible D gene is TRBD1 (7 bases). Material: peripheral blood. The CDR3 region is CASSAGQTYEQYF. The CDR3 DNA follows: TGTGCCAGCAGCGCGGGACAGACCTACGAGCAGTACTTC.